These 17 T cell receptor beta chains came from one sample sequenced in a study of PD-1 blockade in mismatch repair-deficient tumors. Repertoires were generated with immunoSEQ multiplex PCR, while TCRdb's copy carries only in-frame clones and drops some. The sample lists 38,000 or so clones; approximately 85% were seen once. The sequencing here drew on peripheral blood, taken approximately 1.5 years after starting pembrolizumab. Source of these receptors: an adult with mismatch repair-deficient cancer.

Details on this clone: The sample carries other DNA sequences with the same CDR3. V is TRBV10-3 and J is TRBJ2-7; D might be TRBD2 (6 bases). The V end lost 8 bases, the J end lost 7 bases, and 24 bases lay between the germline ends. Germline V CDR1 and CDR2: ENHRY, SYGVKD. The CDR3 contains 15 residues. The CDR3 is CAIQPSTGTPVEQYF. The CDR3 coding sequence is TGTGCCATCCAACCCTCGACCGGGACTCCTGTGGAGCAGTACTTC.

The chain is built from TRBV6-4 and TRBJ2-1; D is unclear. V was shortened by 5 bases and J by 5 bases, with 10 bases between the two germline ends. Germline V gives CDR1 MRHNA, CDR2 SNTAGT. The CDR3 has 13 residues. CDR3 in amino acids: CASSPRANNEQFF. CDR3 nucleotide sequence: TGTGCCAGCAGTCCCCGGGCTAACAATGAGCAGTTCTTC.

This rearrangement joins TRBV11-3 to TRBJ1-2, with a tentative D call TRBD1 (5 bases). The V and J ends lost 5 bases and 8 bases respectively, with 15 bases between them. In germline, CDR1 is SGHNT, CDR2 YENEEA. This CDR3 is 13 amino acids long. CDR3 in DNA: TGTGCCAGCAGCCGGGACCCCGCCGGGGGCTACACCTTC. The encoded protein is CASSRDPAGGYTF. Full variable domain (missing parts from reference TRBV11-3 and TRBJ1-2): EAGVVQSPRYKIIEKKQPVAFWCNPISGHNTLYWYLQNLGQGPELLIRYENEEAVDDSQLPKDRFSAERLKGVDSTLKIQPAELGDSAVYLCASSRDPAGGYTFGSGTRLTVV.

Here the CDR3 DNA reads TGTGCCAGCAGCCGAACAGGACTAGCGGGAGCCCACGAGCAGTACTTC. This codes for CASSRTGLAGAHEQYF. This chain uses TRBV7-3 with TRBJ2-7; 13 nucleotides line up with TRBD2. Germline CDR1 reads SGHTA; CDR2 reads FQGTGA. V lost 5 bases and J lost 5; bases outside the gene matches: 9. The CDR3 is 16 residues long.

This clone was seen a few times. V and J are TRBV11-3 and TRBJ2-7, with no clear D. Trimming took 3 bases from V and 7 from J, leaving 13 bases between them. This CDR3 contains 13 residues. CDR1 is SGHNT and CDR2 is YENEEA in the germline V gene. In DNA, the CDR3 is TGTGCCAGCAGCTTGAGACCATCCGGGGAGCAGTACTTC. Amino acid sequence: CASSLRPSGEQYF. Drawing the rest from reference TRBV11-3 and TRBJ2-7, the complete variable domain is EAGVVQSPRYKIIEKKQPVAFWCNPISGHNTLYWYLQNLGQGPELLIRYENEEAVDDSQLPKDRFSAERLKGVDSTLKIQPAELGDSAVYLCASSLRPSGEQYFGPGTRLTVT.

The chain joins TRBV7-6 to TRBJ2-2; D is unresolved. Trimming cost V 1 base and J 2 bases, with 11 bases left between them. CDR3 length: 16 residues. The germline CDR1 and CDR2 sequences are SGHVS and FNYEAQ. CDR3: CASSLGPRDNTGELFF. DNA of the CDR3: TGTGCCAGCAGCTTAGGGCCGCGAGACAACACCGGGGAGCTGTTTTTT.

The J gene is TRBJ1-5, the V gene TRBV6-1, with 8 bases lining up with TRBD1. CDR1 is MNHNS, CDR2 SASEGT, per germline. The CDR3 covers 14 residues. Trimming removed 6 bases from V and 6 bases from J; junction bases left unmatched: 7. The CDR3 reads CASSRTGSSQPQHF. In nucleotides, the CDR3 is TGTGCCAGCAGCCGGACAGGGTCGAGTCAGCCCCAGCATTTT.

The CDR3 DNA sequence: TGTGCCATCAGTGAACGCCAGGCAGCAGATGATAACACCATATATTTT. Translation gives CAISERQAADDNTIYF. The gene calls are TRBV10-3 and TRBJ1-3; no reliable D call. The length of the CDR3 is 16 residues. Germline V CDR1 and CDR2: ENHRY, SYGVKD. The V end was cut by 3 bases, the J end by 7 bases, with 19 bases between.

V and J are TRBV7-3 and TRBJ2-5; D might be TRBD1 (6 bases). This CDR3 is 12 amino acids long. Trimming cost V 3 bases and J 8 bases, with 10 bases left between them. Per germline, CDR1 SGHTA and CDR2 FQGTGA. This chain's CDR3 is CASSFRGGTQYF. In nucleotides, the CDR3 is TGTGCCAGCAGCTTCAGGGGTGGAACCCAGTACTTC.

The chain couples TRBV7-9 to TRBJ1-3; D is possibly TRBD1 (5 bases). CDR3 length: 13 residues. Deletions cut 5 bases from V and 8 bases from J, with 13 bases between. Germline CDR1 SEHNR, CDR2 FQNEAQ (reference sequence). CDR3 in amino acids: CASSPIEGDTIYF. The CDR3 DNA reads as TGTGCCAGCAGCCCTATAGAAGGGGACACCATATATTTT.

V is TRBV11-2 and J is TRBJ2-7; perhaps TRBD1 as D (6 bases). The germline V and J ends were trimmed by 6 bases and 5 bases, with 11 bases remaining between them. The CDR3 totals 12 residues. Germline V gene data show CDR1 as SGHAT and CDR2 as FQNNGV. The CDR3 spells CASRLTGHEQYF. Here the CDR3 DNA reads TGTGCCAGCAGGCTAACAGGGCACGAGCAGTACTTC.

Only one count was recorded for this clone. This rearrangement joins TRBV5-8 to TRBJ1-1; D is possibly TRBD1 (6 bases). This CDR3 is built from 13 residues. CDR1 SGHTS and CDR2 YDEGEE come from the germline V gene. V lost 3 bases, J lost 4 bases, and 10 bases lay in between. The CDR3 DNA is TGTGCCAGCAGCTATACAGGGAGCACTGAAGCTTTCTTT. This translates into CASSYTGSTEAFF.

This CDR3 is CASSSEVGELFF. CDR3 bases: TGCGCCAGCAGCTCCGAAGTCGGGGAGCTGTTTTTT. The chain combines TRBV5-1 with TRBJ2-2, with D unclear. This CDR3 has 12 residues. CDR1 is SGHRS, CDR2 YFSETQ, per germline. Trimming removed 3 bases from V and 7 bases from J, with 7 bases in between.

J is TRBJ1-3 and V is TRBV7-2; 11 positions match TRBD1. The CDR3 totals 15 residues. J lost 3 bases, V lost 5 bases, and 3 bases had no gene match. The V gene's germline CDR1 is SGHTA and CDR2 FQGNSA. The CDR3 DNA reads TGTGCCAGCAGCCGGACAGGGGGCTTTGGAAACACCATATATTTT. Translated, it gives CASSRTGGFGNTIYF. Full variable domain (remainder filled in from reference TRBV7-2 and TRBJ1-3): GAGVSQSPSNKVTEKGKDVELRCDPISGHTALYWYRQSLGQGLEFLIYFQGNSAPDKSGLPSDRFSAERTGGSVSTLTIQRTQQEDSAVYLCASSRTGGFGNTIYFGEGSWLTVV.

V usage is TRBV12-5 and J usage is TRBJ1-5, with 9 nucleotides matching TRBD1. This CDR3 is 13 amino acids long. The V gene end was trimmed by 3 bases and the J gene end by 9 bases; junction bases not matched to a gene: 3. Germline V CDR1 and CDR2: LGHNT, FRNRAP. For the CDR3, the DNA is TGTGCTAGTGGTTTCTCGGGACAGGGGCCCCAGCATTTT. It yields the protein CASGFSGQGPQHF.

V gene TRBV11-2 combines with J gene TRBJ1-2; 11 bases fit TRBD1. V shed 5 bases and J 7 bases; nucleotides not matched to a gene: 12. The CDR3 has 16 amino acids. Germline V lookup: CDR1 SGHAT, CDR2 FQNNGV. CDR3 coding DNA: TGTGCCAGCAGCCCATCAAGGACAGGGGGCTTCAGTGGCTACACCTTC. Translated: CASSPSRTGGFSGYTF.

This chain joins TRBV27 and TRBJ1-1; no reliable D call. The CDR3 has 14 amino acids. Germline CDR1 MNHEY, CDR2 SMNVEV (reference sequence). Trimming pared 5 bases from V and 6 bases from J, leaving 16 bases between. Here the CDR3 reads CASSPELGSSEAFF. As DNA, the CDR3 is TGTGCCAGCAGTCCCGAACTGGGAAGTTCTGAAGCTTTCTTT.